The 20 T cell receptor beta chains listed next were all sequenced from one sample in a study of neoadjuvant anti-PD-1 for oral cavity cancer. Time point meaning: after neoadjuvant nivolumab, at surgical resection. Only in-frame clones appear in the TCRdb table, and some are missing; sequencing was by immunoSEQ multiplex PCR. The sample includes around 70,000 clones, approximately 85% of them seen just once. The input for sequencing was PBMCs, taken after nivolumab (anti-PD-1) treatment. These receptors all come from a person aged 35 to 85 with oral cavity squamous cell carcinoma.

The chain is built from TRBV9 and TRBJ2-1; D not certain. The CDR3 has 14 amino acids. Per germline, CDR1 SGDLS and CDR2 YYNGEE. V was clipped by 0 bases and J by 3 bases, with 7 bases between them. The DNA for the CDR3 is TGTGCCAGCAGCGTAGCTACTGACTACAATGAGCAGTTCTTC. Its protein product is CASSVATDYNEQFF.

V usage is TRBV5-1 and J usage is TRBJ2-6; D uncertain. The CDR3 runs to 15 residues. V lost 1 base to trimming and J lost 3 bases, with 8 bases between them. The germline V gene encodes CDR1 SGHRS and CDR2 YFSETQ. The CDR3 is CASSLRTDGANVLTF. CDR3 in DNA: TGCGCCAGCAGCTTGAGGACGGATGGGGCCAACGTCCTGACTTTC.

The chain recombines TRBV6-1 with TRBJ2-3; TRBD2 matches at 8 bases. J lost 4 bases, V lost 3 bases, and 3 bases had no gene match. Germline V gene data show CDR1 as MNHNS and CDR2 as SASEGT. CDR3 length equals 14 residues. This chain's CDR3 is CASSDLTSADTQYF. In DNA form, the CDR3 reads TGTGCCAGCAGTGACCTGACTAGCGCAGATACGCAGTATTTT.

This clone was counted only a few times. The chain combines TRBV19 with TRBJ2-7; D is possibly TRBD1 (5 bases). In germline, CDR1 is LNHDA, CDR2 SQIVND (reference sequence). The CDR3 extends over 14 amino acids. V gave up 3 bases and J gave up 2 bases, with 11 bases separating them. The CDR3 sequence: CASSMQGLAYEQYF. CDR3 nucleotides: TGTGCCAGTAGTATGCAGGGCCTTGCCTACGAGCAGTACTTC.

The chain is built from TRBV15 and TRBJ2-3; D not certain. In germline, CDR1 is LNHNV, CDR2 YYDKDF (reference sequence). The CDR3 contains 13 residues. V dropped 5 bases and J dropped 4 bases, with 10 bases sitting between them. The CDR3 bases are TGTGCCACCAGCTTGAGACTGGCAGATACGCAGTATTTT. Protein sequence: CATSLRLADTQYF.

The chain employs TRBV10-1 and TRBJ1-4; perhaps TRBD1 as D (5 bases). Germline assignment: CDR1 WNHNN and CDR2 SYGVQD (reference sequence). Trimming removed 3 bases from V and 8 bases from J, with 7 bases in between. The CDR3 loop spans 12 amino acids. The CDR3 DNA reads TGCGCCAGCAGTGATGGGGACGAAAAACTGTTTTTT. Protein sequence: CASSDGDEKLFF.

The V gene is TRBV9, the J gene TRBJ2-5; D is unclear. CDR3 length equals 14 residues. Trimming pared 3 bases from V and 4 bases from J, leaving 13 bases between. Germline loops: CDR1 SGDLS, CDR2 YYNGEE. This CDR3 is CASSARIGRETQYF. In DNA form, the CDR3 reads TGTGCCAGCAGCGCCCGGATCGGGCGAGAGACCCAGTACTTC.

This chain joins TRBV5-1 and TRBJ2-2, with D perhaps matching TRBD2 (5 bases). This CDR3 has 16 residues. Germline V gene lookup returns CDR1 SGHRS and CDR2 YFSETQ. Deletions cut 0 bases from V and 1 base from J, with 10 bases between. The DNA of the CDR3 is TGCGCCAGCAGCTTGGCTCCAGCGGTGAACACCGGGGAGCTGTTTTTT. Its translation is CASSLAPAVNTGELFF.

The count of this clone is one. The chain carries TRBV20-1 and TRBJ1-1; a possible D gene is TRBD1 (5 bases). The CDR3 has 8 residues. V lost 6 bases and J lost 12, with 8 bases in between. Germline V gene sequence: CDR1 DFQATT, CDR2 SNEGSKA (reference sequence). The CDR3 DNA is TGCAGTGCGGGGGGAACTTTCTTT. As protein: CSAGGTFF.

V usage is TRBV5-1 and J usage is TRBJ1-2, with 9 bases aligning to TRBD1. The germline V gene has CDR1 SGHRS and CDR2 YFSETQ. V lost 4 bases, J lost 5 bases, and 3 bases stayed unmatched. The CDR3 consists of 13 residues. The CDR3 DNA is TGCGCCAGCAGCATCGGGACAGGGTATGGCTACACCTTC. This sequence encodes CASSIGTGYGYTF.

A remark on this clone: Other DNA sequences in this sample translate to the same CDR3. The chain is built from TRBV6-4 and TRBJ2-1; 11 bases agree with TRBD2. Germline assignment: CDR1 MRHNA and CDR2 SNTAGT. V lost 4 bases to trimming and J lost 4 bases; unmatched junction nucleotides: 3. The CDR3 has 15 residues. CDR3: CASSGGTSGYNEQFF. DNA of the CDR3: TGTGCCAGCAGTGGAGGGACTAGCGGATACAATGAGCAGTTCTTC.

This chain's CDR3 is CASSPGQGRDEQYF. In nucleotides, the CDR3 is TGTGCCAGCAGTCCAGGACAGGGACGGGACGAGCAGTACTTC. The rearrangement uses TRBV6-5 and TRBJ2-7, with 8 bases fitting TRBD1. V lost 5 bases to trimming and J lost 5 bases; unmatched junction nucleotides: 8. This CDR3 spans 14 amino acids. Germline lookup yields CDR1 MNHEY and CDR2 SVGAGI.

This clone was counted between two and nine times. V usage is TRBV29-1 and J usage is TRBJ1-1; D might be TRBD1 (6 bases). The V and J ends lost 8 bases and 4 bases respectively, with 20 bases between them. CDR1 and CDR2 (germline): SQVTM, ANQGSEA. The CDR3 runs 14 residues. The DNA for the CDR3 is TGCAGCTCAATGCTCACGGGACAAGGCACTGAAGCTTTCTTT. Residues: CSSMLTGQGTEAFF.

The chain combines TRBV15 with TRBJ2-3, with D possibly matching TRBD2 (6 bases). Trimming removed 0 bases from V and 3 bases from J, with 13 bases in between. There are 16 residues in the CDR3. Looked up from germline, CDR1 is LNHNV and CDR2 is YYDKDF (reference sequence). The CDR3 DNA follows: TGTGCCACCAGCAGAGAGAGGTCCGGGAGTACAGATACGCAGTATTTT. Encoded protein: CATSRERSGSTDTQYF. Supplemented by reference TRBV15 and TRBJ2-3, the full variable domain reads DAMVIQNPRYQVTQFGKPVTLSCSQTLNHNVMYWYQQKSSQAPKLLFHYYDKDFNNEADTPDNFQSRRPNTSFCFLDIRSPGLGDTAMYLCATSRERSGSTDTQYFGPGTRLTVL.

The chain carries TRBV19 and TRBJ1-5; D ambiguous. Germline loops: CDR1 LNHDA, CDR2 SQIVND (reference sequence). The CDR3 covers 14 residues. Deletions cut 1 base from V and 2 bases from J, with 6 bases between. CDR3 bases: TGTGCCAGTAGTATAGGTCCTGGCAATCAGCCCCAGCATTTT. It translates to CASSIGPGNQPQHF.

V gene TRBV2 combines with J gene TRBJ2-6; D remains unclear. Trimming shortened V by 7 bases and J by 0 bases, and 1 base separated the two germline ends. Germline CDR1 reads SNHLY; CDR2 reads FYNNEI. This CDR3 is built from 12 residues. CDR3 residues: CASTSGANVLTF. Here the CDR3 DNA reads TGTGCCAGCACCTCTGGGGCCAACGTCCTGACTTTC. Full variable domain (rest looked up from reference TRBV2 and TRBJ2-6): EPEVTQTPSHQVTQMGQEVILRCVPISNHLYFYWYRQILGQKVEFLVSFYNNEISEKSEIFDDQFSVERPDGSNFTLKIRSTKLEDSAMYFCASTSGANVLTFGAGSRLTVL.

The V call is TRBV6-5, the J call TRBJ1-3; the D gene is possibly TRBD1 (6 bases). CDR1 is MNHEY and CDR2 is SVGAGI in the germline V gene. The length of the CDR3 is 15 residues. The germline V and J ends were trimmed by 0 bases and 7 bases, with 13 bases remaining between them. CDR3 protein: CASSYSTGAGNTIYF. CDR3 DNA: TGTGCCAGCAGTTACTCGACGGGGGCGGGTAACACCATATATTTT.

The rearrangement joins TRBV18 to TRBJ2-7; TRBD2 matches 8 bases. Trimming took 0 bases from V and 4 from J; bases not matched to a gene: 5. This CDR3 region has 15 residues. Looked up from germline, CDR1 is KGHSH and CDR2 is LQKENI. CDR3: CASSPPGLANYEQYF. The CDR3 DNA follows: TGTGCCAGCTCACCACCAGGACTAGCTAATTACGAGCAGTACTTC.

The chain carries TRBV6-1 and TRBJ2-1; TRBD2 agrees at 12 bases. Germline-derived CDR1 and CDR2 are MNHNS and SASEGT. The V segment lost 0 bases and the J segment 4 bases; nucleotides outside the gene matches: 7. This CDR3 has 18 amino acids. The CDR3 here is CASSEAALAGGLYNEQFF. For the CDR3, the DNA is TGTGCCAGCAGTGAAGCAGCGCTAGCGGGAGGGCTTTACAATGAGCAGTTCTTC.

The rearrangement joins TRBV28 to TRBJ2-7, with TRBD1 identical over 7 bases. The germline CDR1 and CDR2 sequences are MDHEN and SYDVKM. This CDR3 contains 17 residues. With V trimmed by 2 bases and J by 4 bases, 14 bases remained unmatched. The CDR3 here is CASSLPSTTGWVYEQYF. DNA for the CDR3: TGTGCCAGCAGTTTACCGTCGACGACAGGGTGGGTTTACGAGCAGTACTTC.